The T cell receptor (beta chain) under discussion was sequenced for a study of blood T cells in healthy people across ages. To note about this clonotype: One junction end does not reproduce the germline sequence, and a read error may be involved.

Germline CDR1 and CDR2: SGHRS and YFSETQ. The CDR3 loop spans 16 amino acids. Alongside a J-beta primer mix, a sample-barcoded 5' primer served in a second PCR lasting roughly 7 to 11 cycles. One entry per CDR3 protein results from TCRdb running MiXCR on the 5' RACE reads. This sample yields 700,000 or so distinct CDR3 sequences, of which approximately 40% are seen a single time; around 32% belongs to the top ten. The rearrangement uses TRBV5-1 and TRBJ2-7; D is undetermined. The material sequenced was blood. The sequence came from an elderly man in good health. This chain's CDR3 is CASSLDVSFRSYERYF. In DNA form, the CDR3 reads TGCGCCAGCAGCTTGGATGTATCCTTCCGCTCCTACGAGCGGTACTTC.